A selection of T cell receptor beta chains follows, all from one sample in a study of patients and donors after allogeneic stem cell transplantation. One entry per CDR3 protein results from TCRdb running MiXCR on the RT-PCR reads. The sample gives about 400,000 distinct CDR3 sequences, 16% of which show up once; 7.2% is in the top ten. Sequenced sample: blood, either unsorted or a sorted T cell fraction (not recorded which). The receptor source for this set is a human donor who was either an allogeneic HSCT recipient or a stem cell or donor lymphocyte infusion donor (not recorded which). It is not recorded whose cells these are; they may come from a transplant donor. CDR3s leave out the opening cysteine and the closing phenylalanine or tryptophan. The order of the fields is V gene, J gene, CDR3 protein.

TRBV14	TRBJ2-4	ASSQRNRPGTGIQY
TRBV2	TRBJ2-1	ASCMQGSSYNEQF
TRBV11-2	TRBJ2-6	ASSQVGGSGANVLT
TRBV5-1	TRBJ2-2	ASSFGGNTGELF
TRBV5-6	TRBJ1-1	ASSLKGQHEAF
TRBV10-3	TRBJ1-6	ATLGNNNSPLH
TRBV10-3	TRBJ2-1	AIRPPGLAYNEQF
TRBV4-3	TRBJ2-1	ASSHELAGGPNEQF
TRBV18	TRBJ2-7	ASSPWFAGSYEQY
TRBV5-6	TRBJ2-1	ASSLGGPTSYNEQF
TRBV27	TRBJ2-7	ASSVLGQVMV
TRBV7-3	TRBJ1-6	ASSLTGTSNSPLH
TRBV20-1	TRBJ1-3	SARDRRDSGNTIY
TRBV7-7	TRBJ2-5	ASSLSSRRGLETQY
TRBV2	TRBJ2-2	ASSEERAGELF
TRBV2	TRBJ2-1	ASSEPSALNEQF
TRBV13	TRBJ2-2	ASSLRGYYEKTGELF
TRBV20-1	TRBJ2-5	SARHSVQETQY
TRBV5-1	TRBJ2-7	ASSLGSGRVYEQY
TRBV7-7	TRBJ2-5	ASKGAGETQY
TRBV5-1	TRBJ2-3	ASSPRLAGGLGTDTQY
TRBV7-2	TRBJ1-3	ASSLAHGRTGNTIY
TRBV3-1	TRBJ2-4	ASSLKRDRAENIQY
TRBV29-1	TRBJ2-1	GGLAGISSYNEQF
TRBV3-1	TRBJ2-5	ASSQERLAGGGETQY
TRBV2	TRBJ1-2	ATPGSHDGYT
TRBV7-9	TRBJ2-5	ASSRDWNEY
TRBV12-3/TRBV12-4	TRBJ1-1	ASSGDGVTEAF
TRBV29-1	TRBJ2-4	SVLREKVGKNIQY
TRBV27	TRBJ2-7	ASSKGGGISYEQY
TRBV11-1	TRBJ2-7	ASSFSTAYEQY
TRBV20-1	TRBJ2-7	SASGGAPYEQY
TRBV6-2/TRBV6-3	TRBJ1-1	ASSYSLRAANRLTEAF
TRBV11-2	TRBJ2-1	ASSSKRTSAEQF
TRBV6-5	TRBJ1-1	ASSSNRKNTEAF
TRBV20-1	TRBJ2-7	SARPLSSGGDGVYEQY
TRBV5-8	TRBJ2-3	ASSAGILTDTQY
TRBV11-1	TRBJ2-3	ASSPGLAAFTSTDTQY
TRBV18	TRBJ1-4	ASSPPDRGEKLF
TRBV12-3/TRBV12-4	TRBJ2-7	ASSLSGRSSYEQY
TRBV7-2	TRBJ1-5	ASSQRSASQPQH
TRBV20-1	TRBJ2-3	SAREGLAGRGTDTQY
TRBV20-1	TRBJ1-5	SARDLWEDYSNQPQH
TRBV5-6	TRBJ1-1	ASSLGLTGGGTEAF
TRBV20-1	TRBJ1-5	SARSSTGSNEPQH
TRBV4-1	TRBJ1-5	ASSQDPGQRGQPQH
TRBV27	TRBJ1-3	ASSALGSGNTIY
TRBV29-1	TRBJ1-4	SVDPTGTNEKLF
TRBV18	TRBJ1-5	ASSPDRVKGNQPQH
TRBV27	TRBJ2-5	ASSPSGNLQETQY